This is a list of T cell receptor beta chains from one sample in a study of T cell responses to AZD1222 COVID-19 vaccine. This table comes from immunoSEQ multiplex PCR, and its TCRdb copy is limited to in-frame clones, with some not included. The profile shows about 120,000 clones, around 90% of them singletons. Sequencing used peripheral blood, obtained 28 days after the second dose of the MenACWY control vaccine. The source is an adult who received the MenACWY meningococcal vaccine as a control. The conserved cysteine and the conserved F or W are not part of the CDR3 here.

cdr3_length: 12
v_call: TRBV11-2
cdr3_aa: ASSFGQTNYGYT

cdr3_length: 13
v_call: TRBV6-5
cdr3_aa: ASRKPTGGAHGYT

cdr3_length: 14
v_call: TRBV5-5
cdr3_aa: ASSLGPTDANEKLF

cdr3_length: 13
v_call: TRBV11-2
cdr3_aa: ASSPSNLRASPLH

cdr3_length: 12
v_call: TRBV9
cdr3_aa: ASSAGALTDTQY

cdr3_length: 10
v_call: TRBV28
cdr3_aa: AHGTGITEAF

cdr3_length: 14
v_call: TRBV7-6
cdr3_aa: ASSLVSQMAYNEQF

cdr3_length: 10
v_call: TRBV11-2
cdr3_aa: ASSLTGETQY

cdr3_length: 13
v_call: TRBV19
cdr3_aa: ASNPRWAGSQPQH

cdr3_length: 12
v_call: TRBV5-1
cdr3_aa: ASSLAISGNTIY

cdr3_length: 9
v_call: TRBV20-1
cdr3_aa: SASTYETQY

cdr3_length: 15
v_call: TRBV10-3
cdr3_aa: ATSSSASGGLTDTQY

cdr3_length: 12
v_call: TRBV7-6
cdr3_aa: ASSPGGAYQPQH

cdr3_length: 11
v_call: TRBV15
cdr3_aa: ATSRVGRNEQF

cdr3_length: 15
v_call: TRBV10-1
cdr3_aa: ASSESDSSSGANVLT

cdr3_length: 13
v_call: TRBV24-1
cdr3_aa: ATRTRGQGNQPQH

cdr3_length: 13
v_call: TRBV5-1
cdr3_aa: ASSLGGAQQETQY

cdr3_length: 12
v_call: TRBV6-5
cdr3_aa: ASSRGRAVDEQY

cdr3_length: 14
v_call: TRBV6-2/TRBV6-3
cdr3_aa: ASSQHGTGQTDTQY

cdr3_length: 11
v_call: TRBV18
cdr3_aa: ASSGTFYNEQF

cdr3_length: 12
v_call: TRBV3-1/TRBV3-2
cdr3_aa: ASSRQGANYEQY

cdr3_length: 14
v_call: TRBV7-2
cdr3_aa: ASSPAWSYQYNEQF

cdr3_length: 15
v_call: TRBV10-3
cdr3_aa: AISESGGGDGKNIQY

cdr3_length: 16
v_call: TRBV7-9
cdr3_aa: ASSLELAGGPAYNEQF

cdr3_length: 12
v_call: TRBV6-4
cdr3_aa: ASSDELGTDTQY

cdr3_length: 15
v_call: TRBV4-3
cdr3_aa: ASSQDWTGGAKNIQY

cdr3_length: 9
v_call: TRBV5-1
cdr3_aa: ASVYQETQY

cdr3_length: 12
v_call: TRBV18
cdr3_aa: ASSPPARGEKLF

cdr3_length: 11
v_call: TRBV6-5
cdr3_aa: ASSSGIGYEQY

cdr3_length: 12
v_call: TRBV11-2
cdr3_aa: ASSGTSPGSEQF

cdr3_length: 13
v_call: TRBV9
cdr3_aa: ASSVDQGWVGELF

cdr3_length: 10
v_call: TRBV28
cdr3_aa: ASGSIRDTQY

cdr3_length: 12
v_call: TRBV10-2
cdr3_aa: ASSESAAVYGYT

cdr3_length: 13
v_call: TRBV19
cdr3_aa: ASSIDRVTFYGYT

cdr3_length: 13
v_call: TRBV2
cdr3_aa: ASRPLAGGTGELF

cdr3_length: 21
v_call: TRBV23-1
cdr3_aa: ASSQSPTGDRGPSVGATDTQY

cdr3_length: 10
v_call: TRBV29-1
cdr3_aa: SVGTGLYGYT

cdr3_length: 12
v_call: TRBV18
cdr3_aa: ASSPPGLGYEQF

cdr3_length: 12
v_call: TRBV3-1/TRBV3-2
cdr3_aa: ASSRQGRNTEAF

cdr3_length: 15
v_call: TRBV15
cdr3_aa: ATSRDRTGGGANVLT

cdr3_length: 13
v_call: TRBV19
cdr3_aa: ASSPTDSSGNTIY

cdr3_length: 15
v_call: TRBV28
cdr3_aa: ASSGLAGDPTYNEQF

cdr3_length: 11
v_call: TRBV27
cdr3_aa: ASSLQGNSPLH

cdr3_length: 13
v_call: TRBV9
cdr3_aa: ASSVHPAGVDEQF

cdr3_length: 13
v_call: TRBV6-2/TRBV6-3
cdr3_aa: ASSYSSREAYGYT

cdr3_length: 12
v_call: TRBV15
cdr3_aa: ATSSTANTGELF

cdr3_length: 12
v_call: TRBV7-2
cdr3_aa: ASKPDRNNSPLH

cdr3_length: 15
v_call: TRBV28
cdr3_aa: ASKGSAGGWPLYEQY

cdr3_length: 10
v_call: TRBV3-1/TRBV3-2
cdr3_aa: ASSQEGYEQY

cdr3_length: 11
v_call: TRBV29-1
cdr3_aa: SVDRGGYYGYT

cdr3_length: 13
v_call: TRBV5-1
cdr3_aa: ASSIGRTNTYEQY

cdr3_length: 14
v_call: TRBV27
cdr3_aa: ASSSKRGVGGGELF